This TCR beta chain was sequenced for a study of PD-1 blockade in classical Hodgkin lymphoma. Time point in this sample: newly diagnosed, previously untreated cHL patient sample. PBMCs from untreated, newly diagnosed classical Hodgkin lymphoma were comparison samples. Note on this clone: Its antigen is as yet unknown.

The method was immunoSEQ multiplex PCR; TCRdb's version includes in-frame clones alone and lacks a portion of them. The data show 20,000 to 25,000 clones, roughly 94% seen once. Study conclusions and caveats: According to reports, newly diagnosed patients had lower baseline TCR diversity than healthy donors, and relapsed/refractory patients had lower baseline TCR diversity still.

Sequencing was performed on peripheral blood mononuclear cells (PBMCs). The receptor's source is a human donor with classical Hodgkin lymphoma.

The CDR3 reads CASSMTSATYEQYF. The CDR3 DNA is TGTGCCAGTAGTATGACAAGTGCCACCTACGAGCAGTACTTC. This chain uses TRBV19 with TRBJ2-7; D is ambiguous. The germline V gene has CDR1 LNHDA and CDR2 SQIVND (reference sequence). The CDR3 is made up of 14 amino acids. The V gene lost 3 bases and the J gene lost 2 bases, with 11 bases spanning the gap.